This T cell receptor (beta chain) was found in a study of T cell repertoires in cytomegalovirus infection. Study results and limitations: HLA-C-restricted CMV clonotypes gave the most frequent clonotype in two of eight donors.

A remark on this clonotype: Its antigen is as yet unknown.

Via MiXCR, TCRdb re-called the reads, giving one row per CDR3 protein. The sample yields more than 150,000 distinct CDR3 sequences, 15% to 20% seen once. The germline V and J ends were trimmed by 2 bases and 6 bases, with 11 bases remaining between them. The CDR3 spans 14 residues. Germline-derived CDR1 and CDR2 are MDHEN and SYDVKM. This TCR derives from a human donor in good health (CMV status not recorded). Some clones in this sample may be carry-over from other donors' samples. Sequencing was done on a sample of CD8+ T cells from PBMCs. The chain links TRBV28 to TRBJ2-1; D gene uncertain. The CDR3: CASSLIFKSNEQFF. The CDR3 DNA is TGTGCCAGCAGTTTAATTTTCAAGAGCAATGAGCAGTTCTTC.